The present entry profiles one T cell receptor (beta chain) with its context. This sample is drawn from a study of cytomegalovirus exposure and HLA in healthy donors. Vbeta (60) and Jbeta (13) primers were used in the PCR. Some clones are missing from TCRdb's copy, which holds only in-frame ones; the method was immunoSEQ multiplex PCR. The profile shows roughly 86,000 clones, roughly three fifths of them singletons. Losses at the gene ends were 5 bases for V and 6 bases for J; bases not matched to a gene: 3. CDR3 length equals 11 residues. Germline-derived CDR1 and CDR2 are DFQATT and SNEGSKA (reference sequence).

The clonotype originates from a man aged 25-45 years in good health and CMV-seronegative. The chain links TRBV20-1 to TRBJ1-2; 7 nucleotides align to TRBD1. Sequenced material: PBMCs. The CDR3 loop reads CSARQGHGYTF. In nucleotides, the CDR3 is TGCAGTGCTCGACAGGGCCATGGCTACACCTTC.